The 31 T cell receptor beta chains in this list originate from one sample, sequenced in a study of beta chain features in type 1 diabetes (dated by TCRdb to 2017 to 2018). Library creation used the immunoSEQ multiplex PCR assay. The High Capacity cDNA Reverse Transcription Kit was used to reverse transcribe all of the isolated RNA, meaning that expressed TCRB transcripts were what got sequenced. Sourced from immuneACCESS, this table was stored by TCRdb with only in-frame sequences that have V and J called. A share of the clones is absent; for the studies checked, an unresolved V gene accounts for under half, and the remainder has no known explanation. Counted in this sample were over 500,000 clones; roughly 16% of them appeared once. About 0.087% of the sample comes from the top ten. The sequenced sample was naive CD4+ T cells from blood. The cell subset or site label corresponds to: true naive CD4+ T cells. The receptors here all came from a man younger than 35 in good health.

This clone was observed a handful of times. Other nucleotide sequences in the sample specify the same CDR3. This sequence joins TRBV7-9 and TRBJ1-2; D not resolved. Per the germline V gene, CDR1 is SEHNR and CDR2 is FQNEAQ (reference sequence). Trimming removed 1 base from V and 1 base from J, with 7 bases in between. CDR3 size: 14 residues. The CDR3 sequence: CASSLDPGNYGYTF. The CDR3 DNA sequence: TGTGCCAGCAGCTTAGACCCGGGTAACTATGGCTACACCTTC.

V usage is TRBV2 and J usage is TRBJ1-2; no reliable D call. The CDR3 sequence is 13 residues long. V dropped 3 bases and J dropped 2 bases, with 7 bases sitting between them. Looked up from germline, CDR1 is SNHLY and CDR2 is FYNNEI. CDR3 residues: CASSEEGNYGYTF. The CDR3 DNA follows: TGTGCCAGCAGTGAGGAGGGAAACTATGGCTACACCTTC.

The chain couples TRBV7-2 to TRBJ1-2; 10 bases map to TRBD1. The V and J ends lost 3 bases and 5 bases, in that order; junction bases with no gene match: 3. The CDR3 has 14 residues. The V gene's germline CDR1 is SGHTA and CDR2 FQGNSA. Here the CDR3 reads CASSFGTGVYGYTF. CDR3 in DNA: TGTGCCAGCAGCTTCGGGACAGGGGTTTATGGCTACACCTTC.

This chain uses TRBV19 with TRBJ1-2; D remains unclear. Germline V gene lookup returns CDR1 LNHDA and CDR2 SQIVND (reference sequence). The germline V and J ends were trimmed by 2 bases and 3 bases, with 7 bases remaining between them. The CDR3 is made up of 13 amino acids. For the CDR3, the DNA is TGTGCCAGTAGTATAAACGCGGACTATGGCTACACCTTC. Translating gives CASSINADYGYTF.

This clone has more than one count but fewer than ten. The CDR3 nucleotides are TGTGCCAGCAGCCAAGATACGGGGGGTCACAATGAGCAGTTCTTC. Protein product: CASSQDTGGHNEQFF. The J gene is TRBJ2-1, the V gene TRBV4-2, with 7 bases aligning to TRBD2. The ends lost 0 bases at V and 5 bases at J; junction bases unmatched: 4. CDR1 is LGHNA and CDR2 is YNFKEQ in the germline V gene. The length of the CDR3 is 15 residues.

This clone was detected only a few times. The chain uses TRBV20-1 and TRBJ2-7; no clear D gene. In germline, CDR1 is DFQATT, CDR2 SNEGSKA (reference sequence). The germline V and J ends were trimmed by 5 bases and 4 bases, with 6 bases remaining between them. The CDR3 extends over 10 amino acids. CDR3 DNA sequence: TGCAGTGCTCTAATATACGAGCAGTACTTC. Its protein is CSALIYEQYF.

This clone appeared a few times. The V and J genes are TRBV5-1 and TRBJ2-5; TRBD2 might be the D (6 bases). From germline, CDR1 is SGHRS and CDR2 YFSETQ. CDR3 length: 14 amino acids. V was clipped by 2 bases and J by 3 bases, with 11 bases between them. The CDR3 is CASSFRSSEETQYF. CDR3 DNA sequence: TGCGCCAGCAGCTTTAGGTCTAGCGAAGAGACCCAGTACTTC.

This clone was seen a few times. In the same sample, other DNA sequences code for this CDR3. The V and J genes are TRBV6-5 and TRBJ2-7; TRBD1 matches at 8 bases. The CDR3 has 13 residues. Germline values: CDR1 MNHEY, CDR2 SVGAGI. After removal of 5 bases from V and 2 bases from J, the junction contained 2 bases not matched to a gene. CDR3 DNA: TGTGCCAGCAGTGACAGGGGCCCCTACGAGCAGTACTTC. It is translated as CASSDRGPYEQYF.

This clone was seen a few times. Written as DNA, the CDR3 is TGTGCCAGCAGCCGCTCTAGCGGACTACAAGAGACCCAGTACTTC. Its protein is CASSRSSGLQETQYF. The genes are TRBV5-4 and TRBJ2-5; TRBD2 matches 7 bases. The CDR3 length is 15 residues. In germline, CDR1 is SGHNT, CDR2 YYREEE (reference sequence). The J segment lost 2 bases and the V segment lost 4 bases, leaving 8 bases of the junction unmatched. The full variable domain, rest sourced from reference TRBV5-4 and TRBJ2-5, is ETGVTQSPTHLIKTRGQQVTLRCSSQSGHNTVSWYQQALGQGPQFIFQYYREEENGRGNFPPRFSGLQFPNYSSELNVNALELDDSALYLCASSRSSGLQETQYFGPGTRLLVL.

This clone was observed a handful of times. The chain has TRBV7-9 and TRBJ2-1; D might be TRBD2 (6 bases). This CDR3 has 15 residues. CDR1 SEHNR and CDR2 FQNEAQ come from the germline V gene (reference sequence). Between the trimmed V and J ends, which lost 7 bases and 2 bases, there was a span of 15 bases. The CDR3 nucleotides read TGTGCCAGCACCTCACTGGGCGGGGCCTACAATGAGCAGTTCTTC. As protein: CASTSLGGAYNEQFF.

The V gene is TRBV6-5, the J gene TRBJ2-3; the match to TRBD2 covers 10 bases. Germline assignment: CDR1 MNHEY and CDR2 SVGAGI. Trimming took 6 bases from V and 4 from J; bases not matched to a gene: 7. The CDR3 has 15 amino acids. DNA of the CDR3: TGTGCCAGCAGGCCAACTAGCGGGAATGCAGATACGCAGTATTTT. Its translation: CASRPTSGNADTQYF.

The sample holds a few counts of this clone. The V call is TRBV6-6, the J call TRBJ2-5, with 7 bases that match TRBD2. The ends lost 2 bases at V and 2 bases at J; junction bases unmatched: 2. CDR3 length: 14 residues. Per the germline V gene, CDR1 is MNHNY and CDR2 is SVGAGI (reference sequence). The CDR3 spells CASSYPRGQETQYF. In DNA form, the CDR3 reads TGTGCCAGCAGTTACCCGCGGGGGCAAGAGACCCAGTACTTC.

The gene calls are TRBV30 and TRBJ2-3, with D hard to call. V lost 0 bases and J 0 bases, leaving 19 bases between the germline ends. CDR1 is GTSNPN, CDR2 SVGIG, per germline (reference sequence). CDR3 size: 18 residues. The CDR3 nucleotides read TGTGCCTGGAGTGTAAGGCTAGTCAGCAGATCTAGCACAGATACGCAGTATTTT. Protein sequence: CAWSVRLVSRSSTDTQYF.

The V and J genes are TRBV28 and TRBJ2-1; 10 nucleotides match TRBD2. Germline CDR1 MDHEN, CDR2 SYDVKM. CDR3 length: 14 amino acids. With 6 bases clipped from V and 10 bases from J, the junction kept 9 bases outside the gene matches. The CDR3 spells CASSLLGTSAEQFF. The CDR3 DNA follows: TGTGCCAGCAGCCTGTTAGGGACTAGCGCCGAGCAGTTCTTC.

The chain uses TRBV14 and TRBJ1-1; no firm D call. V was clipped by 0 bases and J by 5 bases, with 7 bases between them. CDR1 SGHDN and CDR2 FVKESK come from the germline V gene. This CDR3 region has 13 residues. The CDR3 coding sequence is TGTGCCAGCAGCCAAGATCTCCGGACTGAAGCTTTCTTT. Residues: CASSQDLRTEAFF.

J is TRBJ2-5 and V is TRBV7-8; no definite D call. The CDR3 is 13 residues long. Per germline, CDR1 SGHVS and CDR2 FQNEAQ. The V end lost 5 bases, the J end lost 2 bases, and 9 bases lay between the germline ends. CDR3 loop: CASSPGYQETQYF. The CDR3 nucleotides are TGTGCCAGCAGCCCTGGGTATCAAGAGACCCAGTACTTC.

Points on this clone: This sequence may be a read error, since a much larger clone differs from it by one base. The V gene is TRBV9, the J gene TRBJ2-3, with D unclear. This CDR3 has 11 amino acids. Per germline, CDR1 SGDLS and CDR2 YYNGEE. The V end was cut by 4 bases, the J end by 3 bases, with 3 bases between. CDR3 coding DNA: TGTGCCAGCAGCTTTACAGATACGCAGTATTTT. This translates into CASSFTDTQYF.

This clone was observed a handful of times. This chain links TRBV5-4 with TRBJ1-2; possibly TRBD1 for D (5 bases). CDR3 length: 12 residues. The V end was cut by 2 bases, the J end by 6 bases, with 8 bases between. Germline V lookup: CDR1 SGHNT, CDR2 YYREEE (reference sequence). The CDR3 region is CASSFLGDGYTF. Written as DNA, the CDR3 is TGTGCCAGCAGCTTTCTAGGGGATGGCTACACCTTC.

The V gene is TRBV27, the J gene TRBJ2-7; D not resolved. Trimming left V 6 bases short and J 3 bases short, with 18 bases between. Germline V CDR1 and CDR2: MNHEY, SMNVEV (reference sequence). This CDR3 spans 15 amino acids. This chain's CDR3 is CASRSIGPGVYEQYF. The CDR3 DNA reads as TGTGCCAGCAGGAGCATTGGACCCGGCGTCTACGAGCAGTACTTC.

The chain employs TRBV7-3 and TRBJ2-3; D gene unclear. In germline, CDR1 is SGHTA, CDR2 FQGTGA. V lost 4 bases to trimming and J lost 8 bases, with 16 bases between them. CDR3 length equals 14 residues. The CDR3 region is CASSSGGSWVTQYF. The CDR3 DNA sequence: TGTGCCAGCAGCTCCGGTGGAAGCTGGGTTACGCAGTATTTT.

The gene calls are TRBV7-9 and TRBJ2-3, with D possibly being TRBD2 (6 bases). Germline CDR1 SEHNR, CDR2 FQNEAQ (reference sequence). Trimming cost V 3 bases and J 3 bases, with 16 bases left between them. CDR3 length: 16 residues. The CDR3 coding sequence is TGTGCCAGCAGCTTTATGGAGGGCCTCAGGACAGATACGCAGTATTTT. Residues: CASSFMEGLRTDTQYF.

A few counts support this clone. The chain combines TRBV29-1 with TRBJ2-1, with 14 positions matching TRBD2. V trimming: 7 bases; J trimming: 3 bases; junction bases outside the gene matches: 17. The CDR3 sequence is 19 residues long. Germline V gives CDR1 SQVTM, CDR2 ANQGSEA. CDR3 loop: CSAPSRDRGTSGSYNEQFF. Written as DNA, the CDR3 is TGCAGCGCCCCCTCACGGGACAGGGGGACTAGCGGGAGCTACAATGAGCAGTTCTTC.

In its sample, this clone was seen a few times. The chain joins TRBV5-1 to TRBJ2-1, with a weak D call TRBD1 (5 bases). CDR1 is SGHRS, CDR2 YFSETQ, per germline. Trimming pared 0 bases from V and 6 bases from J, leaving 10 bases between. This CDR3 has 14 residues. The CDR3 here is CASSLGAGRNEQFF. CDR3 coding DNA: TGCGCCAGCAGCTTGGGGGCAGGGCGCAATGAGCAGTTCTTC.

About this clone itself: An end of the junction does not agree with germline; a read error may underlie this. J is TRBJ2-2 and V is TRBV4-3; possibly TRBD1 for D (5 bases). Germline CDR1 and CDR2: LGHNA and YSLEER. The length of the CDR3 is 13 residues. Here the CDR3 reads CASGQGNTGELFF. Here the CDR3 DNA reads TGCGCCAGCGGCCAGGGAAACACCGGGGAGCTGTTTTTT.

Concerning this clone itself: In the same sample, other DNA sequences code for this CDR3. The chain employs TRBV18 and TRBJ2-2; D is ambiguous. Per germline, CDR1 KGHSH and CDR2 LQKENI. Trimming removed 3 bases at V and 5 bases at J, with 7 bases between. CDR3 length: 13 amino acids. This chain's CDR3 is CASSPPGTGELFF. CDR3 nucleotide sequence: TGTGCCAGCTCACCTCCCGGGACCGGGGAGCTGTTTTTT. Based on the CDR3 plus reference TRBV18 and TRBJ2-2, the full variable domain is NAGVMQNPRHLVRRRGQEARLRCSPMKGHSHVYWYRQLPEEGLKFMVYLQKENIIDESGMPKERFSAEFPKEGPSILRIQQVVRGDSAAYFCASSPPGTGELFFGEGSRLTVL.

This clone came up a few times. The J gene is TRBJ1-5, the V gene TRBV7-9, with D unresolved. Trimming stripped 6 bases from V and 7 bases from J, with 10 bases between. CDR1 is SEHNR, CDR2 FQNEAQ, per germline (reference sequence). The CDR3 length is 12 residues. CDR3 in DNA: TGTGCCAGCAGTCTTCGAGGACAGCCCCAGCATTTT. This codes for CASSLRGQPQHF.

This clone was counted only a few times. The genes are TRBV19 and TRBJ2-1; 7 nucleotides agree with TRBD1. The CDR3 contains 13 residues. V lost 6 bases, J lost 8 bases, and 7 bases stayed unmatched. Germline V gene lookup returns CDR1 LNHDA and CDR2 SQIVND (reference sequence). The CDR3 sequence is CASRTYRGDEQFF. The CDR3 DNA follows: TGTGCCAGTAGGACTTACAGGGGAGATGAGCAGTTCTTC.

This clone was counted only a few times. The V gene is TRBV5-1, the J gene TRBJ2-2; 8 bases align to TRBD1. Germline CDR1 reads SGHRS; CDR2 reads YFSETQ. The V gene end was trimmed by 0 bases and the J gene end by 4 bases; junction bases not matched to a gene: 5. This CDR3 contains 16 residues. The CDR3 region has the DNA TGCGCCAGCAGCTTGGGGGACAGGTCAAGCACCGGGGAGCTGTTTTTT. Translation: CASSLGDRSSTGELFF.

The chain carries TRBV7-2 and TRBJ1-1, with TRBD1 identical over 7 bases. V lost 1 base, J lost 1 base, and 0 bases stayed unmatched. Germline V gene sequence: CDR1 SGHTA, CDR2 FQGNSA. The CDR3 is made up of 14 amino acids. CDR3 sequence reads: CASSLGDRNTEAFF. The DNA for the CDR3 is TGTGCCAGCAGCTTAGGGGACAGGAACACTGAAGCTTTCTTT.

This clone occurred a few times. The chain combines TRBV30 with TRBJ1-1; 10 bases are a match to TRBD1. J lost 13 bases, V lost 8 bases, and 10 bases had no gene match. The CDR3 totals 11 residues. Germline-derived CDR1 and CDR2 are GTSNPN and SVGIG (reference sequence). The DNA for the CDR3 is TGTGCCGGGCGGTGGGGACAGGGGCATTTCTTT. This encodes CAGRWGQGHFF. The whole variable domain, remainder taken from reference TRBV30 and TRBJ1-1, is SQTIHQWPATLVQPVGSPLSLECTVEGTSNPNLYWYRQAAGRGLQLLFYSVGIGQISSEVPQNLSASRPQDRQFILSSKKLLLSDSGFYLCAGRWGQGHFFGQGTRLTVV.

This clone has just a few counts. The chain links TRBV29-1 to TRBJ2-5; 7 bases are shared with TRBD2. This CDR3 contains 13 residues. The germline gives CDR1 SQVTM, CDR2 ANQGSEA. J lost 4 bases, V lost 6 bases, and 8 bases had no gene match. The CDR3 nucleotides are TGCAGCGTCCGAGCGGGCGGGAGAGAGACCCAGTACTTC. Translated, it gives CSVRAGGRETQYF.